These 13 T cell receptor beta chains share one sample of origin, sequenced in a study of blood T cell repertoires in COVID-19. Libraries were prepared by immunoSEQ multiplex PCR; TCRdb keeps only in-frame clonotypes and omits some of them. The sample has about 240,000 clones, about four fifths seen once. Sequencing input: PBMCs or T cells enriched from blood (not recorded which). These receptors all stem from a woman aged 40 to 50 who had been exposed to COVID-19.

CDR3 region: CASSQGTEAFF. The CDR3 DNA reads as TGTGCCAGCAGCCAGGGGACTGAAGCTTTCTTT. The chain carries TRBV27 and TRBJ1-1, with D possibly TRBD1 on 6 matching bases. Germline CDR1 MNHEY, CDR2 SMNVEV (reference sequence). Deletions cut 6 bases from V and 5 bases from J, with 7 bases between. This CDR3 comprises 11 residues.

The chain has TRBV7-2 and TRBJ1-1; TRBD1 agrees at 7 bases. J was trimmed by 0 bases and V by 6 bases; bases with no gene match: 1. The CDR3 has 13 residues. Germline lookup yields CDR1 SGHTA and CDR2 FQGNSA. CDR3 bases: TGTGCCAGCAGGGGACAGATGAACACTGAAGCTTTCTTT. Translation gives CASRGQMNTEAFF.

The rearrangement links TRBV9 to TRBJ1-3; TRBD1 agrees at 7 bases. Unmatched junction bases numbered 2, after V lost 0 bases and J lost 2 bases. Germline assignment: CDR1 SGDLS and CDR2 YYNGEE. The CDR3 runs 15 residues. The chain's CDR3 is CASSVGQGAGNTIYF. CDR3 coding DNA: TGTGCCAGCAGCGTAGGACAGGGAGCTGGAAACACCATATATTTT.

V usage is TRBV10-3 and J usage is TRBJ1-2, with a tentative D call TRBD1 (5 bases). The CDR3 has 15 residues. CDR1 and CDR2 (germline): ENHRY, SYGVKD. V was pared by 6 bases and J by 7 bases, with 21 bases between. In DNA form, the CDR3 reads TGTGCCATCAGGGCGGGGCTAAGGCGGGATCGTGGCTACACCTTC. It encodes CAIRAGLRRDRGYTF.

This clone occurred once. This chain joins TRBV5-6 and TRBJ2-7; the D gene is possibly TRBD2 (6 bases). CDR3 length: 15 residues. Trimming removed 4 bases at V and 2 bases at J, with 16 bases between. CDR1 SGHDT and CDR2 YYEEEE come from the germline V gene. CDR3 bases: TGTGCCAGCAGCCTGGGGGGACTCACAGCCTACGAGCAGTACTTC. Translated, it gives CASSLGGLTAYEQYF.

The chain couples TRBV7-2 to TRBJ2-7; D gene unclear. The length of the CDR3 is 14 residues. Per germline, CDR1 SGHTA and CDR2 FQGNSA. Trimming removed 5 bases from V and 1 base from J, with 12 bases in between. The DNA for the CDR3 is TGTGCCAGCAGCCCCCCCCTATCGTCCTACGAGCAGTACTTC. This gives the protein CASSPPLSSYEQYF.

V gene TRBV5-1 combines with J gene TRBJ2-1; tentatively, D is TRBD1 (5 bases). This CDR3 spans 14 amino acids. In germline, CDR1 is SGHRS, CDR2 YFSETQ. V lost 3 bases to trimming and J lost 7 bases, with 14 bases between them. CDR3 sequence (DNA): TGCGCCAGCAGCTCGGACATCCTTAGGAATGAGCAGTTCTTC. Translated: CASSSDILRNEQFF.

The chain uses TRBV9 and TRBJ1-6, with D tentatively TRBD1 (6 bases). V was trimmed by 2 bases and J by 8 bases, leaving 11 bases between them. The CDR3 extends over 14 amino acids. Per germline, CDR1 SGDLS and CDR2 YYNGEE. In DNA form, the CDR3 reads TGTGCCAGCAGCGTGGGAACAGGGCATTCACCCCTCCACTTT. This encodes CASSVGTGHSPLHF.

V gene TRBV2 combines with J gene TRBJ1-2; D gene ambiguous. The length of the CDR3 is 16 residues. Germline CDR1 SNHLY, CDR2 FYNNEI. Trimming left V 3 bases short and J 0 bases short, with 14 bases between. The CDR3 here is CASSDMRVPSNYGYTF. In DNA form, the CDR3 reads TGTGCCAGCAGTGATATGAGGGTCCCCTCTAACTATGGCTACACCTTC.

The chain is built from TRBV7-7 and TRBJ1-1; weak D call: TRBD1 (5 bases). Deletions cut 10 bases from V and 4 bases from J, with 22 bases between. The CDR3 consists of 15 residues. From germline, CDR1 is SSHAT and CDR2 FNYEAQ (reference sequence). CDR3 DNA: TGTGCCACCTTAGACCCGGGGACGGGGGGCACTGAAGCTTTCTTT. This sequence encodes CATLDPGTGGTEAFF.

V usage is TRBV5-1 and J usage is TRBJ2-2, with 9 positions matching TRBD2. Germline CDR1 is SGHRS and CDR2 is YFSETQ. V trimming: 9 bases; J trimming: 3 bases; junction bases outside the gene matches: 9. The CDR3 contains 15 residues. As DNA, the CDR3 is TGCGCCACCTCGGATAGCGGGGGTCACACCGGGGAGCTGTTTTTT. It specifies CATSDSGGHTGELFF.

The chain joins TRBV5-4 to TRBJ2-6, with unresolved D. V lost 1 base and J lost 0, with 8 bases in between. Germline CDR1 SGHNT, CDR2 YYREEE (reference sequence). CDR3 length: 16 residues. CDR3 sequence: CASSLPRSSGANVLTF. CDR3 in DNA: TGTGCCAGCAGCTTGCCCCGGAGCTCTGGGGCCAACGTCCTGACTTTC.

This chain joins TRBV30 and TRBJ1-5; TRBD1 aligns across 9 bases. The CDR3 has 16 residues. Germline V gives CDR1 GTSNPN, CDR2 SVGIG (reference sequence). V shed 1 base, J shed 2 bases, and the junction held 6 bases outside the gene matches. The chain's CDR3 is CAWSAGQGMGNQPQHF. The CDR3 DNA reads as TGTGCCTGGAGTGCAGGACAGGGGATGGGCAATCAGCCCCAGCATTTT.